This paragraph reports one T cell receptor (beta chain). Its antigen is currently unknown. The data originate from a study of shared clonotypes between healthy human individuals. Study in general: Three plates were used per donor for CD4 naive, three for CD4 memory, two for CD8 naive and one for CD8 memory.

Study findings and constraints: Clonotypes which were not shared had lower generation probabilities than clonotypes that all four donors shared. With a handful of donors compared, 4% to 5.5% of naive CD4 clonotypes were shared.

In the authors' methods: Junction-only immunoSEQ sequences carried no quality scores, so filtering differed. This table comes from immunoSEQ multiplex PCR, and its TCRdb copy is limited to in-frame clones, with some not included. That table is the source of V, J and clone size, and D and trimming were worked out from the DNA. The data contain over 950,000 clones, about 72% of them singletons. Trimming cost V 5 bases and J 8 bases; bases outside gene matches: 16. CDR1 and CDR2 from the germline V gene are MDHEN and SYDVKM. The CDR3 has 16 residues. The sample consisted of memory CD4+ T cells from PBMCs. The subset: CD45RA-negative fraction. This sequence joins TRBV28 and TRBJ2-3; TRBD1 agrees at 7 bases. This TCR derives from a man younger than 35 in good health. Some clones in this sample may be carry-over from other donors' samples. CDR3 loop: CASSPPGQVRSGTQYF. CDR3 sequence (DNA): TGTGCCAGCAGTCCCCCAGGACAGGTCCGATCGGGTACGCAGTATTTT.